Given below is one TCR beta chain in context. The entry originates in a study of T cell changes during pregnancy in multiple sclerosis. Sequencing used immunoSEQ multiplex PCR; TCRdb keeps in-frame clones, though not all of them. The data contain about 86,000 clones, 80% to 95% of them singletons. Sample: peripheral blood, taken in the first trimester of pregnancy. The clonotype originates from a female donor in good health, enrolled as a control in a pregnancy study.

The CDR3 DNA follows: TGCGCCAGCAGCCAAGATGAAGGACTAGCGAACACCGGGGAGCTGTTTTTT. This codes for CASSQDEGLANTGELFF. This chain joins TRBV4-3 and TRBJ2-2; 7 nucleotides agree with TRBD2. V lost 0 bases, J lost 0 bases, and 4 bases stayed unmatched. The CDR3 consists of 17 residues. Germline-derived CDR1 and CDR2 are LGHNA and YSLEER.